This T cell receptor (beta chain) appears in the sequencing data of a study of T-cell memory formation after mild COVID-19. Using its own MiXCR run on the 5' RACE reads, TCRdb lists one record per CDR3 protein. The sample shows 450,000 to 650,000 distinct CDR3 sequences, about 20% of them seen only once. Germline loops: CDR1 LGHNA, CDR2 YSLEER. CDR3 length: 14 residues. V lost 0 bases and J lost 4, with 9 bases in between. This TCR was sampled from an adult woman who had mild COVID-19 (a few samples of this study predate the infection). Cell type and time point are not known. The sequencing input was PBMCs or a T cell subset sorted from them (not recorded which). V and J are TRBV4-3 and TRBJ1-2; D unclear. The CDR3 DNA sequence: TGCGCCAGCAGCCAAGAAACCGGGAGCTATGGCTACACCTTC. Its translation: CASSQETGSYGYTF.